These 12 T cell receptor beta chains share one sample of origin, sequenced in a study of vaccination and CD4 T cells after COVID-19. These receptors have no known antigen. Treatment noted: roughly 10-day PBMC culture with coronavirus spike peptide pools or control peptides (ViraFEST assay). Sequencing of DNA taken from cultured CD4+ T cells relied on the Oncomine TCR Beta short-read assay. TCRdb re-called the PCR reads with MiXCR, one entry per CDR3 protein. Of about 10,000 distinct CDR3 sequences in the sample, just under 75% were seen once. Sequenced material: CD4+ T cells from blood, cultured in vitro. All receptors come from a human donor who had recovered from COVID-19.

The genes are TRBV7-8 and TRBJ2-2; D possibly corresponds to TRBD1 (6 bases). Germline loops: CDR1 SGHVS, CDR2 FQNEAQ. Trimming took off 4 bases at V and 3 bases at J, with 12 bases between the two ends. The length of the CDR3 is 15 residues. The CDR3 reads CASSSTHRDTGELFF. The CDR3 DNA follows: TGTGCCAGCAGCTCGACCCACAGGGACACCGGGGAGCTGTTTTTT.

The rearrangement links TRBV30 to TRBJ1-6; TRBD1 matches 7 bases. CDR1 is GTSNPN, CDR2 SVGIG, per germline (reference sequence). Unmatched junction bases numbered 3, after V lost 4 bases and J lost 0 bases. The CDR3 runs to 15 residues. The CDR3 coding sequence is TGTGCCTGGACACAGGGGAGCTCCTATAATTCACCCCTCCACTTT. It specifies CAWTQGSSYNSPLHF. The whole variable domain, filled in from reference TRBV30 and TRBJ1-6, reads SQTIHQWPATLVQPVGSPLSLECTVEGTSNPNLYWYRQAAGRGLQLLFYSVGIGQISSEVPQNLSASRPQDRQFILSSKKLLLSDSGFYLCAWTQGSSYNSPLHFGNGTRLTVT.

The chain employs TRBV5-1 and TRBJ2-5; 9 bases line up with TRBD2. The junction had 9 bases not matched to a gene; V was cut back by 1 base and J by 2 bases. CDR1 and CDR2 from the germline V gene are SGHRS and YFSETQ. The CDR3 runs to 17 residues. CDR3 sequence: CASSLRAGGSMQETQYF. For the CDR3, the DNA is TGCGCCAGCAGCTTGAGGGCGGGAGGGTCAATGCAAGAGACCCAGTACTTC.

The chain carries TRBV24-1 and TRBJ1-2; D remains ambiguous. Germline V gives CDR1 KGHDR, CDR2 SFDVKD. The CDR3 spans 14 residues. V was pared by 3 bases and J by 5 bases, with 12 bases between. In DNA form, the CDR3 reads TGTGCCACCAGTGATCCTAACCCCGAATATGGCTACACCTTC. It translates to CATSDPNPEYGYTF.

CDR3 nucleotide sequence: TGTGCCAGCAGTTACTCTCCGGGGACACACTCCTACAATGAGCAGTTCTTC. This codes for CASSYSPGTHSYNEQFF. The gene calls are TRBV6-5 and TRBJ2-1, with D maybe TRBD1 (6 bases). Trimming left V 0 bases short and J 0 bases short, with 12 bases between. CDR1 and CDR2 from the germline V gene are MNHEY and SVGAGI. There are 17 residues in the CDR3.

This clonotype is labeled medium-sized. This chain joins TRBV15 and TRBJ1-1, with 7 bases aligning to TRBD1. V shed 6 bases and J 5 bases; nucleotides not matched to a gene: 12. Per the germline V gene, CDR1 is LNHNV and CDR2 is YYDKDF (reference sequence). The CDR3 runs 15 residues. The CDR3 here is CATSPGQRGQTEAFF. The CDR3 DNA is TGTGCCACCAGTCCGGGACAGAGGGGACAGACTGAAGCTTTCTTT.

The chain is built from TRBV12-3 or TRBV12-4 and TRBJ2-7; weak D call: TRBD1 (6 bases). V lost 6 bases and J lost 0, with 24 bases in between. CDR3 length equals 18 residues. The CDR3 coding sequence is TGTGCCAGCAGCTCGGGACACCTTAGCTTCCTTAGCTCCTACGAGCAGTACTTC. Its protein product is CASSSGHLSFLSSYEQYF.

The rearrangement joins TRBV7-9 to TRBJ1-5; no clear D. The CDR3 spans 15 residues. Germline CDR1 and CDR2: SEHNR and FQNEAQ (reference sequence). The ends were cut back, 1 base at V and 2 bases at J, with 9 bases in the middle. CDR3 DNA: TGTGCCAGCAGCTTAGTCGGATCTGGCAATCAGCCCCAGCATTTT. This codes for CASSLVGSGNQPQHF.

The chain employs TRBV2 and TRBJ1-6, with 7 bases aligning to TRBD1. This CDR3 has 15 amino acids. From germline, CDR1 is SNHLY and CDR2 FYNNEI. The junction had 7 bases not matched to a gene; V was cut back by 4 bases and J by 7 bases. This chain's CDR3 is CASSGRVRGNSPLHF. In nucleotides, the CDR3 is TGTGCCAGCAGTGGCAGAGTCAGGGGGAATTCACCCCTCCACTTT.

The chain uses TRBV7-2 and TRBJ2-7, with TRBD2 matching 10 bases. Germline CDR1 SGHTA, CDR2 FQGNSA. The length of the CDR3 is 21 residues. With 2 bases clipped from V and 3 bases from J, the junction kept 22 bases outside the gene matches. The CDR3 protein is CASSLFGLVRGTSGTNYEQYF. The CDR3 DNA reads as TGTGCCAGCAGCTTATTCGGGCTGGTTAGGGGTACTAGCGGGACAAACTACGAGCAGTACTTC.

The V and J genes are TRBV21-1 and TRBJ2-7; the listed D gene, TRBD2, was not tested against the DNA. TRBV21-1 is a documented pseudogene. This CDR3 contains 14 residues. The CDR3 DNA reads as TGTGTCAGAGGCACTAGCGGATTCCCCTACGAGCAGTACTTC. Protein sequence: CVRGTSGFPYEQYF.

The CDR3, as DNA: TGTGCCAGCAGCTTAGCGGTCGACGGAGTCTACGAGCAGTACTTC. As protein: CASSLAVDGVYEQYF. V and J are TRBV11-2 and TRBJ2-7; D unresolved. The V gene lost 1 base and the J gene lost 3 bases, with 13 bases spanning the gap. The CDR3 length is 15 residues. CDR1 and CDR2 from the germline V gene are SGHAT and FQNNGV.